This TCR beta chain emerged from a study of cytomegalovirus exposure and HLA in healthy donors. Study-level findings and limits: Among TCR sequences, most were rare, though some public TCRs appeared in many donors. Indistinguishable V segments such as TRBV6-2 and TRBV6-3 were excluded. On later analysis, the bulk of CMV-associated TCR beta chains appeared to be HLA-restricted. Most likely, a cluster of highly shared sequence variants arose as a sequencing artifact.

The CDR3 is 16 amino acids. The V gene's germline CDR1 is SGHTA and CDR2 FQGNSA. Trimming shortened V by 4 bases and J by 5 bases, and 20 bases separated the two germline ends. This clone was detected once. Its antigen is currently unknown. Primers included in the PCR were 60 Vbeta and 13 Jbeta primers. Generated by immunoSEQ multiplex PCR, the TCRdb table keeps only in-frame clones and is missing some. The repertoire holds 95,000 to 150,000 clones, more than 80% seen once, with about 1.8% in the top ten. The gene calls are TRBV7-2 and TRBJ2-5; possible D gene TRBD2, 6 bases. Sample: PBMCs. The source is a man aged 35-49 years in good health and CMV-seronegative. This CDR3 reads CASSSMADGSGETQYF. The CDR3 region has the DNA TGTGCCAGCAGCTCAATGGCTGACGGGAGCGGGGAGACCCAGTACTTC. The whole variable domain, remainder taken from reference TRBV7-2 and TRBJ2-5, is GAGVSQSPSNKVTEKGKDVELRCDPISGHTALYWYRQSLGQGLEFLIYFQGNSAPDKSGLPSDRFSAERTGGSVSTLTIQRTQQEDSAVYLCASSSMADGSGETQYFGPGTRLLVL.